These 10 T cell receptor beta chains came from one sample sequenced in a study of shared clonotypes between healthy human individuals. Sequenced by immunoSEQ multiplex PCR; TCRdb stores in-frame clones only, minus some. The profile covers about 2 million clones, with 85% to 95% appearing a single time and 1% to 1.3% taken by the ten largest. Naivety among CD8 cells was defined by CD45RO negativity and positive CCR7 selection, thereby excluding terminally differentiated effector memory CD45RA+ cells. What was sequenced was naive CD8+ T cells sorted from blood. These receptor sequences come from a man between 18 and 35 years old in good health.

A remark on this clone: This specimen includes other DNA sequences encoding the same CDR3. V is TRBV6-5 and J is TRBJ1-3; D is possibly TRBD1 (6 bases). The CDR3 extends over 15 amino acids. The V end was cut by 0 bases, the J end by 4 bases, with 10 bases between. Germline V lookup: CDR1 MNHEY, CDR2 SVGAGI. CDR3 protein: CASSYSQGSGNTIYF. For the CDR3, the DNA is TGTGCCAGCAGTTACTCACAGGGCTCCGGAAACACCATATATTTT.

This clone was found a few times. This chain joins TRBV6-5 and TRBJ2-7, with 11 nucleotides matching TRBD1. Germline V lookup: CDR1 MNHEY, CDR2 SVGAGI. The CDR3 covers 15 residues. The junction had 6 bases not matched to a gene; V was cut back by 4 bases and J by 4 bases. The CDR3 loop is CASSFTGTGGYEQYF. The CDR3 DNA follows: TGTGCCAGCAGTTTTACCGGGACAGGGGGGTACGAGCAGTACTTC.

This CDR3 reads CASRRQGQGNQPQHF. The CDR3 nucleotides read TGTGCCAGTAGGAGGCAGGGGCAGGGCAATCAGCCCCAGCATTTT. The genes are TRBV19 and TRBJ1-5; weak D call: TRBD1 (6 bases). The CDR3 has 15 amino acids. Germline V gives CDR1 LNHDA, CDR2 SQIVND (reference sequence). The V and J ends lost 6 bases and 2 bases respectively, with 14 bases between them.

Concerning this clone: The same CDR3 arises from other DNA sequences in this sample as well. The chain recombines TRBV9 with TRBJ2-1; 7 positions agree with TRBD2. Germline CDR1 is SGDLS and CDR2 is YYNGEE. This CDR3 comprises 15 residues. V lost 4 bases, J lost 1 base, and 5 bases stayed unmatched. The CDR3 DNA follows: TGTGCCAGCAGCCCAAGCGGGGTTTCCTACAATGAGCAGTTCTTC. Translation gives CASSPSGVSYNEQFF.

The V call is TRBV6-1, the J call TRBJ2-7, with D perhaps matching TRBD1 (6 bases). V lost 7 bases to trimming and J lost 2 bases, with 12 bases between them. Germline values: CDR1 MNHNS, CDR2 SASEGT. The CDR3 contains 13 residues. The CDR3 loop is CASNLQGPYEQYF. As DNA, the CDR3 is TGTGCCAGCAATCTACAGGGCCCCTACGAGCAGTACTTC.

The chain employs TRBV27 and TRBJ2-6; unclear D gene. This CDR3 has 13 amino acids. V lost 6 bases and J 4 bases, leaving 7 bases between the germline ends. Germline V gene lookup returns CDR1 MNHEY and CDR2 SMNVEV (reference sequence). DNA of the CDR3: TGTGCCAGCAGCCCGGGCGGGGCCAACGTCCTGACTTTC. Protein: CASSPGGANVLTF.

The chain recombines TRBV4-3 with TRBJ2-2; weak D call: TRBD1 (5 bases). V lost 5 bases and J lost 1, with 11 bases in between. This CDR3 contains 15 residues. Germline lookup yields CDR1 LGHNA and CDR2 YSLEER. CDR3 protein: CASSYDQGNTGELFF. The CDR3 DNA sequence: TGCGCCAGCAGCTACGACCAGGGGAACACCGGGGAGCTGTTTTTT.

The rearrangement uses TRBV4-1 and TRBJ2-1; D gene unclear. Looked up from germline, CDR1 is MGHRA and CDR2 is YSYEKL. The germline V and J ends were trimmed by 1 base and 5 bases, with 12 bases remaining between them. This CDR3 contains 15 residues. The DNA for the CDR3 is TGCGCCAGCAGCCAAGCGTGGCCTAGTAACAATGAGCAGTTCTTC. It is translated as CASSQAWPSNNEQFF.

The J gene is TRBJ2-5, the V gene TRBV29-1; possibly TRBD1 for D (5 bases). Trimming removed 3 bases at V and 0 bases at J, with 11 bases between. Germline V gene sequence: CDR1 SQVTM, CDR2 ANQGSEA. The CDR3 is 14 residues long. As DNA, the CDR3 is TGCAGCGTTGAGCCGACAGCAAACCAAGAGACCCAGTACTTC. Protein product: CSVEPTANQETQYF.

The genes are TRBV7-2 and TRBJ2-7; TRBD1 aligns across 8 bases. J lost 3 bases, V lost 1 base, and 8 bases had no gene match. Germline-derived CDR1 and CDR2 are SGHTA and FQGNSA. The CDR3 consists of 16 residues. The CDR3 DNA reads TGTGCCAGCAGCTTAGATGGACAGGGCGCCGACTACGAGCAGTACTTC. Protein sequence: CASSLDGQGADYEQYF. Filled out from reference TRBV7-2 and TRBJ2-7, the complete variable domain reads GAGVSQSPSNKVTEKGKDVELRCDPISGHTALYWYRQSLGQGLEFLIYFQGNSAPDKSGLPSDRFSAERTGGSVSTLTIQRTQQEDSAVYLCASSLDGQGADYEQYFGPGTRLTVT.